The present entry profiles one T cell receptor beta chain with its context. Its matching antigen is unknown. This record belongs to a study of cytomegalovirus exposure and HLA in healthy donors. Study-wide findings and caveats: Researchers catalogued about 150 TCR beta chains as cytomegalovirus-associated.

Trimming left V 3 bases short and J 4 bases short, with 10 bases between. CDR1 is SGHTA, CDR2 FQGNSA, per germline. The CDR3 contains 13 residues. The protocol was immunoSEQ multiplex PCR, while the TCRdb copy is restricted to in-frame clones and leaves out a portion. The sample consists of tens of thousands of clones, about 90% of them appearing once. The genes are TRBV7-2 and TRBJ2-7, with D possibly matching TRBD1 (6 bases). The TCR was taken from a young man in good health and CMV-seronegative. The specimen was PBMCs. CDR3 residues: CASSFQGSYEQYF. CDR3 DNA: TGTGCCAGCAGCTTTCAGGGGTCTTACGAGCAGTACTTC.